The next 22 T cell receptor beta chains were all read from a single sample in a study of blood T cell repertoires in COVID-19. Clones were sequenced by immunoSEQ multiplex PCR, and TCRdb holds only the in-frame ones, with some missing. The table includes about 430,000 clones, around nine tenths detected once. Source material: PBMCs or T cells enriched from blood (not recorded which). These receptors all stem from a young woman who had been exposed to COVID-19.

The genes are TRBV28 and TRBJ2-7, with TRBD2 as a possible D gene (5 bases). Trimming pared 6 bases from V and 2 bases from J, leaving 8 bases between. The CDR3 is 12 amino acids. In germline, CDR1 is MDHEN, CDR2 SYDVKM. CDR3 region: CASRRVPYEQYF. Here the CDR3 DNA reads TGTGCCAGCAGGCGGGTTCCCTACGAGCAGTACTTC.

This clone showed up just a few times. The genes are TRBV6-5 and TRBJ1-5; no clear D. The V end lost 2 bases, the J end lost 11 bases, and 16 bases lay between the germline ends. Germline CDR1 and CDR2: MNHEY and SVGAGI. The CDR3 is made up of 14 amino acids. In DNA form, the CDR3 reads TGTGCCAGCAGTTACGAACCGGGGTATCGGGCCCAGCATTTT. This encodes CASSYEPGYRAQHF.

V and J are TRBV13 and TRBJ2-5; unclear D gene. The CDR3 has 15 residues. CDR1 is PRHDT, CDR2 FYEKMQ, per germline (reference sequence). V lost 2 bases to trimming and J lost 0 bases, with 10 bases between them. CDR3 loop: CASSLSGSNQETQYF. The CDR3 DNA is TGTGCCAGCAGCTTATCAGGAAGCAACCAAGAGACCCAGTACTTC.

J is TRBJ1-6 and V is TRBV18, with D possibly matching TRBD1 (5 bases). The germline V and J ends were trimmed by 6 bases and 7 bases, with 19 bases remaining between them. Per the germline V gene, CDR1 is KGHSH and CDR2 is LQKENI. The CDR3 has 16 residues. The chain's CDR3 is CASSKSGAGINSPLHF. In nucleotides, the CDR3 is TGTGCCAGCTCCAAAAGCGGGGCAGGGATAAATTCACCCCTCCACTTT.

This clone was detected once. The junction departs from the called germline gene at one end, perhaps through a read error. V and J are TRBV18 and TRBJ1-2, with 7 bases lining up with TRBD1. The CDR3 runs to 16 residues. The germline V gene encodes CDR1 KGHSH and CDR2 LQKENI. This chain's CDR3 is CASSPSPPGQNYGYTF. The DNA for the CDR3 is TGTGCCAGCTCACCCTCCCCCCCGGGACAGAACTACGGCTACACCTTC. The full variable domain, completed using reference TRBV18 and TRBJ1-2, is NAGVMQNPRHLVRRRGQEARLRCSPMKGHSHVYWYRQLPEEGLKFMVYLQKENIIDESGMPKERFSAEFPKEGPSILRIQQVVRGDSAAYFCASSPSPPGQNYGYTFGSGTRLTVV.

This rearrangement joins TRBV3-1 (or the pseudogene TRBV3-2) to TRBJ1-1; 7 nucleotides align to TRBD1. CDR3 length equals 13 residues. The V segment lost 4 bases and the J segment 5 bases; nucleotides outside the gene matches: 4. Germline V lookup: CDR1 LGHDT, CDR2 YNNKEL (reference sequence). The CDR3 region has the DNA TGTGCCAGCAGCCGCCAGGGGGGAACTGAAGCTTTCTTT. Protein: CASSRQGGTEAFF.

The V call is TRBV28, the J call TRBJ1-1, with 11 bases identical to TRBD1. This CDR3 contains 15 residues. V was pared by 6 bases and J by 5 bases, with 8 bases of the junction left unmatched. Per germline, CDR1 MDHEN and CDR2 SYDVKM. CDR3 nucleotides: TGTGCCAGCAGATCGAGGGGGACAGGGGGAACTGAAGCTTTCTTT. It specifies CASRSRGTGGTEAFF.

The chain combines TRBV4-3 with TRBJ1-6, with D tentatively TRBD1 (5 bases). The germline gives CDR1 LGHNA, CDR2 YSLEER. There are 14 residues in the CDR3. Trimming stripped 0 bases from V and 7 bases from J, with 7 bases between. CDR3 nucleotides: TGCGCCAGCAGCCAAGACAGGACAAATTCACCCCTCCACTTT. Translating gives CASSQDRTNSPLHF.

This chain connects TRBV6-5 to TRBJ1-1, with a weak D call TRBD1 (6 bases). The CDR3 runs to 13 residues. Looked up from germline, CDR1 is MNHEY and CDR2 is SVGAGI. V was shortened by 2 bases and J by 5 bases, with 9 bases between the two germline ends. The CDR3 DNA follows: TGTGCCAGCAGTTACACCACAGGGACTGAAGCTTTCTTT. Translated: CASSYTTGTEAFF.

The chain employs TRBV4-1 and TRBJ1-4; D is unclear. The CDR3 spans 13 residues. With 2 bases removed from V and 7 bases from J, the gap between germline ends came to 8 bases. Germline lookup yields CDR1 MGHRA and CDR2 YSYEKL. The CDR3 sequence: CASSQLPSEKLFF. CDR3 nucleotide sequence: TGCGCCAGCAGCCAACTGCCGAGTGAAAAACTGTTTTTT.

The chain recombines TRBV28 with TRBJ2-3, with 7 bases matching TRBD1. There are 15 residues in the CDR3. CDR1 is MDHEN, CDR2 SYDVKM, per germline. Trimming took 7 bases from V and 6 from J; bases not matched to a gene: 13. The CDR3 DNA sequence: TGTGCCAGCACTGACGGGACAGTGGACGGGGATACGCAGTATTTT. It is translated as CASTDGTVDGDTQYF.

This clone is a singleton in its sample. The rearrangement joins TRBV7-9 to TRBJ2-3; 15 bases map to TRBD2. V lost 5 bases to trimming and J lost 0 bases; unmatched junction nucleotides: 6. The germline V gene encodes CDR1 SEHNR and CDR2 FQNEAQ (reference sequence). This CDR3 is 18 amino acids long. This chain's CDR3 is CASSGLAGGPTSTDTQYF. CDR3 sequence (DNA): TGTGCCAGCAGCGGACTAGCGGGAGGGCCTACTAGCACAGATACGCAGTATTTT.

The chain uses TRBV6-1 and TRBJ1-2; possible D gene TRBD1, 5 bases. The germline V gene encodes CDR1 MNHNS and CDR2 SASEGT. The CDR3 runs to 14 residues. The V and J ends lost 3 bases and 6 bases respectively, with 14 bases between them. The CDR3 reads CASSDAGIGDGYTF. Here the CDR3 DNA reads TGTGCCAGCAGTGATGCAGGGATAGGGGATGGCTACACCTTC.

This clone was counted once. One end of the junction varies from germline; a read error may be responsible. J is TRBJ1-1 and V is TRBV28; D is perhaps TRBD1 (5 bases). The CDR3 is made up of 11 amino acids. Germline CDR1 reads MDHEN; CDR2 reads SYDVKM. CDR3 bases: TGCCTGACAAGGGGTAACACTGAAGCTTTCTTT. This codes for CLTRGNTEAFF.

Worth noting for this clone: The sample carries other DNA sequences with the same CDR3. V and J are TRBV5-1 and TRBJ2-3; D remains ambiguous. CDR3 length equals 12 residues. V was pared by 5 bases and J by 2 bases, with 6 bases between. Germline V gene sequence: CDR1 SGHRS, CDR2 YFSETQ. The CDR3 loop is CASSPNTDTQYF. In nucleotides, the CDR3 is TGCGCCAGCAGTCCCAACACAGATACGCAGTATTTT.

The chain has TRBV3-1 (or the pseudogene TRBV3-2) and TRBJ1-3, with TRBD1 as a possible D gene (6 bases). Germline CDR1 and CDR2: LGHDT and YNNKEL (reference sequence). The CDR3 sequence is 17 residues long. Trimming removed 4 bases from V and 0 bases from J, with 16 bases in between. Written as DNA, the CDR3 is TGTGCCAGCAGCCTAGCCAGGGGAGACAGCTCTGGAAACACCATATATTTT. Its translation is CASSLARGDSSGNTIYF.

The chain links TRBV5-4 to TRBJ2-5; unclear D gene. The CDR3 is 14 residues long. The V and J ends lost 0 bases and 1 base respectively, with 7 bases between them. Germline values: CDR1 SGHNT, CDR2 YYREEE (reference sequence). The CDR3 sequence is CASSLVAFQETQYF. DNA of the CDR3: TGTGCCAGCAGCTTGGTCGCGTTCCAAGAGACCCAGTACTTC.

The CDR3 coding sequence is TGTGCCACCAGTGATTTGCAGGAGGGGCAAGAGACCCAGTACTTC. Translated: CATSDLQEGQETQYF. V is TRBV24-1 and J is TRBJ2-5; D is perhaps TRBD2 (6 bases). This CDR3 contains 15 residues. The germline gives CDR1 KGHDR, CDR2 SFDVKD. Trimming took 0 bases from V and 2 from J, leaving 9 bases between them.

This chain links TRBV5-1 with TRBJ2-3; 10 nucleotides align to TRBD2. From germline, CDR1 is SGHRS and CDR2 YFSETQ. This CDR3 spans 15 amino acids. V lost 2 bases to trimming and J lost 5 bases; unmatched junction nucleotides: 5. CDR3: CASSFSGGVRDTQYF. CDR3 sequence (DNA): TGCGCCAGCAGCTTCAGCGGGGGGGTGAGAGATACGCAGTATTTT.

The V and J genes are TRBV28 and TRBJ1-5; no firm D call. The germline CDR1 and CDR2 sequences are MDHEN and SYDVKM. CDR3 length equals 12 residues. Trimming removed 3 bases from V and 6 bases from J, with 6 bases in between. The CDR3 DNA reads as TGTGCCAGCAGTTTCTATGTTCAGCCCCAGCATTTT. Residues: CASSFYVQPQHF.

This chain links TRBV19 with TRBJ2-7; 10 positions match TRBD1. The V gene end was trimmed by 9 bases and the J gene end by 3 bases; junction bases not matched to a gene: 5. The CDR3 loop spans 13 amino acids. Germline V gene lookup returns CDR1 LNHDA and CDR2 SQIVND (reference sequence). The DNA for the CDR3 is TGTGCCAGCAGGGGACAGGGGATCTACGAGCAGTACTTC. It encodes CASRGQGIYEQYF.

The V call is TRBV6-5, the J call TRBJ1-2; maybe TRBD1 (5 bases). V dropped 8 bases and J dropped 0 bases, with 13 bases sitting between them. Germline-derived CDR1 and CDR2 are MNHEY and SVGAGI. The CDR3 consists of 14 residues. This CDR3 is CASGAGGPNYGYTF. The CDR3 DNA reads TGTGCCAGCGGGGCAGGTGGACCTAACTATGGCTACACCTTC.